Following are 8 T cell receptor beta chains from one sample sequenced in a study of monozygotic twins with inflammatory bowel disease (dated by TCRdb to the late 2010s). Library preparation employed 5' RACE. The listed sequencing device is Illumina HiSeq 2500. Each CDR3 protein sequence appears as one entry after TCRdb reprocessed the reads, and no DNA is included. This sample's table has entries for more than 350,000 distinct CDR3 sequences. The biggest ten clones account for 2% to 3% of the sample. The sequenced sample was blood. The source is a human donor with ulcerative colitis or Crohn's disease, or a healthy co-twin of an affected twin (not recorded which).

The J gene is TRBJ1-1, the V gene TRBV3-1; TCRdb picks TRBD1, but there is no DNA to check that call. The CDR3 spans 15 residues. CDR1 and CDR2 from the germline V gene are LGHDT and YNNKEL (reference sequence). CDR3 in amino acids: CASSQGSRGVTEAFF.

The chain links TRBV7-2 to TRBJ1-6; TCRdb lists TRBD1, though no DNA is available to test this call. Germline CDR1 SGHTA, CDR2 FQGNSA. The CDR3 sequence is 13 residues long. The CDR3 loop is CASRQQGASPLHF.

The J gene is TRBJ2-1, the V gene TRBV11-1; TCRdb indicates TRBD2, and absent DNA this call remains unverified. Germline V gene lookup returns CDR1 SGHAT and CDR2 FQDESV (reference sequence). This CDR3 is 17 amino acids long. The CDR3 loop reads CASYLRLAGGSYPEQFF.

The CDR3 reads CASSLETQRNYGYTF. The V call is TRBV19, the J call TRBJ1-2. Germline CDR1 is LNHDA and CDR2 is SQIVND (reference sequence). The CDR3 extends over 15 amino acids. The full variable domain, rest sourced from reference TRBV19 and TRBJ1-2, is DGGITQSPKYLFRKEGQNVTLSCEQNLNHDAMYWYRQDPGQGLRLIYYSQIVNDFQKGDIAEGYSVSREKKESFPLTVTSAQKNPTAFYLCASSLETQRNYGYTFGSGTRLTVV.

The J gene is TRBJ2-7, the V gene TRBV5-6; TCRdb outputs TRBD1, but without DNA this stays unchecked. Germline V gene sequence: CDR1 SGHDT, CDR2 YYEEEE. This CDR3 has 18 residues. The CDR3 sequence is CASSDRQGWRESLYEQYF.

The rearrangement joins TRBV18 to TRBJ2-5; absent DNA, TCRdb's TRBD1 call cannot be checked. Per the germline V gene, CDR1 is KGHSH and CDR2 is LQKENI. This CDR3 is 14 amino acids long. CDR3 sequence: CASSLGTGRETQYF.

The rearrangement uses TRBV20-1 and TRBJ1-5; checking the TCRdb D call of TRBD1 is not possible without DNA. CDR1 and CDR2 from the germline V gene are DFQATT and SNEGSKA (reference sequence). The CDR3 loop spans 14 amino acids. The CDR3 region is CSARDRAYNQPQHF.

The chain couples TRBV4-1 to TRBJ1-2. CDR1 and CDR2 from the germline V gene are MGHRA and YSYEKL. The CDR3 spans 12 residues. The CDR3 reads CASSQAAGGYTF.